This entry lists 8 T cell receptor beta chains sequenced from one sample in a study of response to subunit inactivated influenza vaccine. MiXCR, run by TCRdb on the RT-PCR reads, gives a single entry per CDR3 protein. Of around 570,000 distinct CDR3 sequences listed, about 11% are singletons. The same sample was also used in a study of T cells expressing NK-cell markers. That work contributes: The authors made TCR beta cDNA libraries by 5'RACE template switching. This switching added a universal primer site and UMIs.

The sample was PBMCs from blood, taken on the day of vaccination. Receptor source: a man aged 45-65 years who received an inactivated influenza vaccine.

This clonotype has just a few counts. CDR3 coding DNA: TGCGCCAGCAGCTGGGGGACTAGCGGGACAGGAGAGCAGTTCTTC. The encoded protein is CASSWGTSGTGEQFF. V and J are TRBV5-1 and TRBJ2-1; 13 nucleotides line up with TRBD2. Germline loops: CDR1 SGHRS, CDR2 YFSETQ. The CDR3 is 15 amino acids. Trimming took 3 bases from V and 10 from J; bases not matched to a gene: 7.

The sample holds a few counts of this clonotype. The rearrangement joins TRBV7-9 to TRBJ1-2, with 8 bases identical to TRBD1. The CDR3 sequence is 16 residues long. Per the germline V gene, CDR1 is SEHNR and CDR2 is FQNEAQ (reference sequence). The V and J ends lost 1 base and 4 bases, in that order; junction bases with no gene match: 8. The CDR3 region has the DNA TGTGCCAGCAGCTTAGGCAGGGGGCGTTTCTCCTATGGCTACACCTTC. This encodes CASSLGRGRFSYGYTF.

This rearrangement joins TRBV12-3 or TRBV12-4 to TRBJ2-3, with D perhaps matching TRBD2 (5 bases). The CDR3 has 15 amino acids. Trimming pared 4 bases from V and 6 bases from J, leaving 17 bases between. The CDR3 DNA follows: TGTGCCAGCAGTTGGTCCGGGGTGGAATGGGATACGCAGTATTTT. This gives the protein CASSWSGVEWDTQYF.

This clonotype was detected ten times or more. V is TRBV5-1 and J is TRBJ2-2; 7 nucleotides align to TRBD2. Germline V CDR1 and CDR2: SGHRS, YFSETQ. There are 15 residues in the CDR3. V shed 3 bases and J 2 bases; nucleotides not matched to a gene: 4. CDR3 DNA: TGCGCCAGCAGCTCTGGACTAGTCAACACCGGGGAGCTGTTTTTT. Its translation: CASSSGLVNTGELFF.

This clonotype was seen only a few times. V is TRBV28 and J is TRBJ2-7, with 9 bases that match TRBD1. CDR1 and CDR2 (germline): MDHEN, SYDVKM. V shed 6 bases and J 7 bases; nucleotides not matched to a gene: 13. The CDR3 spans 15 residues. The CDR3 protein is CASRMSGTGSGEQYF. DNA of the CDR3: TGTGCCAGCAGAATGTCCGGGACAGGGAGCGGGGAGCAGTACTTC.

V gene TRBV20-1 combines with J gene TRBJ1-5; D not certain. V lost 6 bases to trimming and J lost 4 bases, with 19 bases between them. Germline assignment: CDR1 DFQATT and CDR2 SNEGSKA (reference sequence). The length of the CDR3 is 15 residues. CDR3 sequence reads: CSAPQQGGGNQPQHF. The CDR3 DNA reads TGCAGTGCCCCCCAGCAAGGTGGTGGAAATCAGCCCCAGCATTTT.

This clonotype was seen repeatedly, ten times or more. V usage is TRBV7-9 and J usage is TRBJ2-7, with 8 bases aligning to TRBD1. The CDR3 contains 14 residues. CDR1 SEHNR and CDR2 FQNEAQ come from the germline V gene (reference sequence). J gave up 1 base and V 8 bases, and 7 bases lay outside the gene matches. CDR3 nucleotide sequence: TGTGCCAGCGGACAGGGTTTGATATCCTACGAGCAGTACTTC. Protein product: CASGQGLISYEQYF.

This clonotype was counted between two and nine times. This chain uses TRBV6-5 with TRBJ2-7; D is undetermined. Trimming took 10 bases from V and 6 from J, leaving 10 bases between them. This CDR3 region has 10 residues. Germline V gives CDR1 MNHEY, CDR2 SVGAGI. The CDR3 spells CANPTGEQYF. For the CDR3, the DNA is TGTGCCAACCCGACGGGCGAGCAGTACTTC.